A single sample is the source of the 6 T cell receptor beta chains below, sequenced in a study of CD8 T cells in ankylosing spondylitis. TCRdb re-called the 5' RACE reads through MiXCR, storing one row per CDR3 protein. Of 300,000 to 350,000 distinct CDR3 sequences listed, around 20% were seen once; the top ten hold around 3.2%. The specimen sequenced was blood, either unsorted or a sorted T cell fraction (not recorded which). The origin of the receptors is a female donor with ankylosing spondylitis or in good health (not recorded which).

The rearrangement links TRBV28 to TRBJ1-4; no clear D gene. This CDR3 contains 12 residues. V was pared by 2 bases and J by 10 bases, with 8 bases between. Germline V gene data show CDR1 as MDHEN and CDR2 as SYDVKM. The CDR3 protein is CASSLNLRKLFF. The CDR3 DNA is TGTGCCAGCAGTTTAAACCTCAGAAAACTGTTTTTT.

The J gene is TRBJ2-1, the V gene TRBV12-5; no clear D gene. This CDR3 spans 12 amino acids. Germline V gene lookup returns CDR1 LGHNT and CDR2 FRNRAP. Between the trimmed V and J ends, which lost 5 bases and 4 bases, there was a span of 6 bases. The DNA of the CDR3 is TGTGCTAGTGGTCAACAATACAATGAGCAGTTCTTC. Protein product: CASGQQYNEQFF.

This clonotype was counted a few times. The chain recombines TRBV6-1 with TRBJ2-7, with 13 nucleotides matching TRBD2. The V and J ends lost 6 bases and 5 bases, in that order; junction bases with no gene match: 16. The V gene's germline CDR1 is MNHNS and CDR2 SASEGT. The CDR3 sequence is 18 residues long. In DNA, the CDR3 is TGTGCCAGCAGCAAGAGGACTAGCGGGAGATCCAAGGGCGACGAGCAGTACTTC. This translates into CASSKRTSGRSKGDEQYF.

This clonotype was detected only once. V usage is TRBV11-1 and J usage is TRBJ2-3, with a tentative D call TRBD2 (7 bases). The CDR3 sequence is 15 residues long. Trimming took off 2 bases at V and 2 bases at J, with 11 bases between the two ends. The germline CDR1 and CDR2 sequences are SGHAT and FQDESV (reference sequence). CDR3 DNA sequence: TGTGCCAGCAGCTTACGGGCGGGGGCCACAGATACGCAGTATTTT. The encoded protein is CASSLRAGATDTQYF.

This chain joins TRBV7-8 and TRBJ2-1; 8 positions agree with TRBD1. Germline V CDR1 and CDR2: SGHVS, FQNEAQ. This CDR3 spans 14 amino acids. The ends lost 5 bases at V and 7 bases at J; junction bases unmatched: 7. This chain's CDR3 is CASSPSTGENEQFF. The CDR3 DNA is TGTGCCAGCAGCCCATCGACAGGGGAGAATGAGCAGTTCTTC.

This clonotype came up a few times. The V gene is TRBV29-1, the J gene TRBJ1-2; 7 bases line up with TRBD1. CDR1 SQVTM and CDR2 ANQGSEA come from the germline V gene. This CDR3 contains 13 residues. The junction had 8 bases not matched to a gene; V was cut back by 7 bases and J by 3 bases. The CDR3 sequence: CSARTGDDYGYTF. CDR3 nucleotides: TGCAGCGCCCGAACAGGGGACGACTATGGCTACACCTTC.